This entry features one T cell receptor beta chain sequence. The CDR3 has 14 residues. The trim removed 2 bases at V and 14 bases at J, leaving 11 bases unmatched. Germline CDR1 and CDR2: GTSNPN and SVGIG (reference sequence). Exposed volunteers were people who met a COVID-19 case within 2 weeks before study entry. This sample was taken from a study of blood T cell repertoires in COVID-19. Profiled with immunoSEQ multiplex PCR; TCRdb holds only in-frame clones, not every one. The profile shows about 270,000 clones, under 95% of them singletons. The chain links TRBV30 to TRBJ2-1; TRBD2 agrees at 11 bases. The receptor was isolated from a man in his forties or fifties who had been exposed to COVID-19. Sequencing was done on a sample of PBMCs or T cells enriched from blood (not recorded which). Here the CDR3 reads CAWSYSGRAVSKFF. The DNA for the CDR3 is TGTGCCTGGAGTTATAGCGGGAGGGCCGTTTCGAAGTTCTTC.